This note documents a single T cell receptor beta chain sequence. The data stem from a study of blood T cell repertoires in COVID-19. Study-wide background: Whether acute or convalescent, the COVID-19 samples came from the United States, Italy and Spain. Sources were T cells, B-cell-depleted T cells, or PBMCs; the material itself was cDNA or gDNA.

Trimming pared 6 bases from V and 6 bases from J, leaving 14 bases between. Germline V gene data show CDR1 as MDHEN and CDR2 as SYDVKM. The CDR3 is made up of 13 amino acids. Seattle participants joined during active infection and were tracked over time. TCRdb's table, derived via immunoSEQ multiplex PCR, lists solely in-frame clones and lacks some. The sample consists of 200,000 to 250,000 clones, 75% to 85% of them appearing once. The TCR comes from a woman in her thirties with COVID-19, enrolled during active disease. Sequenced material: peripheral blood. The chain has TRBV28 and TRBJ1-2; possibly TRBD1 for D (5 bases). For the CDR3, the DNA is TGTGCCAGCAGGAGCGGGACGGCAAATGGCTACACCTTC. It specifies CASRSGTANGYTF.